The 12 T cell receptor beta chains in this list originate from one sample, sequenced in a study of early T cells in non-severe SARS-CoV-2 infection. Via MiXCR, TCRdb re-called the 5' RACE reads, giving one row per CDR3 protein. The table records more than 70,000 distinct CDR3 sequences, about 12% of them present only once. The specimen sequenced was whole blood. The receptor source for this set is an adult who was a healthcare worker with PCR-confirmed SARS-CoV-2 infection or an uninfected control (not recorded which).

This clonotype was seen a handful of times. The chain combines TRBV9 with TRBJ1-1; no clear D gene. The CDR3 has 14 amino acids. CDR1 and CDR2 from the germline V gene are SGDLS and YYNGEE. V lost 6 bases, J lost 1 base, and 13 bases lay in between. The chain's CDR3 is CASKTGISNTEAFF. CDR3 sequence (DNA): TGTGCCAGCAAAACTGGTATATCGAACACTGAAGCTTTCTTT.

The chain links TRBV19 to TRBJ2-3; D is possibly TRBD1 (6 bases). Germline V CDR1 and CDR2: LNHDA, SQIVND (reference sequence). Trimming stripped 5 bases from V and 11 bases from J, with 20 bases between. There are 14 residues in the CDR3. The CDR3 loop is CASSPYSGGARQYF. The DNA for the CDR3 is TGTGCCAGTAGTCCGTATTCTGGGGGCGCGAGGCAGTATTTT.

This clonotype turned up a few times. This chain uses TRBV7-2 with TRBJ1-1; perhaps TRBD1 as D (5 bases). This CDR3 comprises 17 residues. Germline V gene sequence: CDR1 SGHTA, CDR2 FQGNSA. V dropped 0 bases and J dropped 4 bases, with 18 bases sitting between them. DNA of the CDR3: TGTGCCAGCAGCTTAGCCCCGACCGGGACCCGGGGCACTGAAGCTTTCTTT. Amino acid sequence: CASSLAPTGTRGTEAFF.

Concerning this clonotype: This CDR3 is missing its conserved last phenylalanine or tryptophan, likely due to a read error. The chain's CDR3 is CASSLAGYYNEQFL. For the CDR3, the DNA is TGTGCCAGCAGCTTAGCGGGCTACTACAATGAGCAGTTCCTC. The genes are TRBV11-2 and TRBJ2-1; no definite D call. This CDR3 is built from 14 residues. V lost 1 base and J 3 bases, leaving 7 bases between the germline ends. Germline loops: CDR1 SGHAT, CDR2 FQNNGV.

This clonotype was seen repeatedly, ten times or more. CDR3 nucleotides: TGTGCCAGCAGCACCCGGGATCGAGATTGGGACGAGCAGTACTTC. This sequence encodes CASSTRDRDWDEQYF. The chain joins TRBV13 to TRBJ2-7, with TRBD2 as a possible D gene (5 bases). The germline V gene has CDR1 PRHDT and CDR2 FYEKMQ (reference sequence). The ends were cut back, 5 bases at V and 5 bases at J, with 19 bases in the middle. The CDR3 length is 15 residues. Full variable domain (remainder filled in from reference TRBV13 and TRBJ2-7): AAGVIQSPRHLIKEKRETATLKCYPIPRHDTVYWYQQGPGQDPQFLISFYEKMQSDKGSIPDRFSAQQFSDYHSELNMSSLELGDSALYFCASSTRDRDWDEQYFGPGTRLTVT.

The rearrangement uses TRBV3-1 and TRBJ2-5; either TRBD1 or TRBD2 may supply D (6 bases each). Germline values: CDR1 LGHDT, CDR2 YNNKEL (reference sequence). The CDR3 is 18 amino acids. The V end was cut by 0 bases, the J end by 2 bases, with 19 bases between. The CDR3 DNA sequence: TGTGCCAGCAGCCAAGAAGGAGGGGGGACTGGCGGACAAGAGACCCAGTACTTC. Encoded protein: CASSQEGGGTGGQETQYF.

The J gene is TRBJ2-1, the V gene TRBV29-1; 8 bases line up with TRBD1. The germline V gene has CDR1 SQVTM and CDR2 ANQGSEA. The CDR3 spans 14 residues. V was pared by 6 bases and J by 2 bases, with 6 bases of the junction left unmatched. CDR3 residues: CSVGPGQAYNEQFF. For the CDR3, the DNA is TGCAGCGTGGGGCCGGGACAGGCCTACAATGAGCAGTTCTTC.

This clonotype has a count of ten or more. This chain links TRBV27 with TRBJ2-3, with 8 positions matching TRBD1. The J segment lost 1 base and the V segment lost 2 bases, leaving 2 bases of the junction unmatched. The CDR3 spans 15 residues. CDR1 and CDR2 (germline): MNHEY, SMNVEV (reference sequence). CDR3 bases: TGTGCCAGCAGTTTAGGACAGGGCCGCACAGATACGCAGTATTTT. It translates to CASSLGQGRTDTQYF.

The V and J genes are TRBV10-3 and TRBJ2-1; 8 positions match TRBD2. The V gene end was trimmed by 4 bases and the J gene end by 0 bases; junction bases not matched to a gene: 2. Germline V gene sequence: CDR1 ENHRY, CDR2 SYGVKD. This CDR3 comprises 15 residues. CDR3: CAISGSGSSYNEQFF. In nucleotides, the CDR3 is TGTGCCATCAGTGGGAGCGGGAGCTCCTACAATGAGCAGTTCTTC.

This chain connects TRBV11-1 to TRBJ1-2; tentative D call: TRBD1 (5 bases). Trimming stripped 5 bases from V and 1 base from J, with 11 bases between. Germline assignment: CDR1 SGHAT and CDR2 FQDESV (reference sequence). CDR3 size: 14 residues. The CDR3: CASSPRQSNYGYTF. In DNA, the CDR3 is TGTGCCAGCAGCCCACGACAGAGTAACTATGGCTACACCTTC. Full variable domain (rest looked up from reference TRBV11-1 and TRBJ1-2): EAEVAQSPRYKITEKSQAVAFWCDPISGHATLYWYRQILGQGPELLVQFQDESVVDDSQLPKDRFSAERLKGVDSTLKIQPAELGDSAMYLCASSPRQSNYGYTFGSGTRLTVV.

This clonotype was detected a few times. The chain joins TRBV6-5 to TRBJ2-1, with 9 bases identical to TRBD2. V gave up 0 bases and J gave up 0 bases; unmatched junction bases: 3. CDR1 and CDR2 (germline): MNHEY, SVGAGI. CDR3 length equals 17 residues. The CDR3, as DNA: TGTGCCAGCAGTTACTCGGCTAGCGGGGCCTCCTACAATGAGCAGTTCTTC. Translation gives CASSYSASGASYNEQFF.

This clonotype showed up just a few times. The rearrangement joins TRBV20-1 to TRBJ2-4; D uncertain. Trimming removed 1 base at V and 8 bases at J, with 12 bases between. The CDR3 is 13 amino acids. Per germline, CDR1 DFQATT and CDR2 SNEGSKA (reference sequence). CDR3 DNA: TGCAGTGCTAGAGTTGGTACGCTAGACATTCAGTACTTC. It encodes CSARVGTLDIQYF.